One TCR beta chain is described in this entry. How the authors handled the data: Researchers report that nucleated cell counts were estimated from reference gene primer amplification. Using immunoSEQ multiplex PCR, the repertoire was profiled, and TCRdb retains in-frame clones only, with some absent. That table supplies the V and J calls and clone size; D and trimming were determined from the DNA. This table holds about 100,000 clones, roughly 87% found once. The sample is drawn from a study of blood T cell repertoires in COVID-19. The wider study: Material from acute and convalescent COVID-19 was sourced from the United States, Italy and Spain. Sources were T cells, B-cell-depleted T cells, or PBMCs; the material itself was cDNA or gDNA.

From germline, CDR1 is GTSNPN and CDR2 SVGIG (reference sequence). CDR3 length: 14 residues. V shed 2 bases and J 2 bases; nucleotides not matched to a gene: 3. Sequencing input: peripheral blood. The chain uses TRBV30 and TRBJ2-7; 10 nucleotides align to TRBD1. The TCR was taken from a man aged 25 to 40 in a cohort sampled during active COVID-19. This CDR3 is CAWSLGTGAYEQYF. In DNA form, the CDR3 reads TGTGCCTGGAGTCTCGGGACAGGGGCCTACGAGCAGTACTTC.